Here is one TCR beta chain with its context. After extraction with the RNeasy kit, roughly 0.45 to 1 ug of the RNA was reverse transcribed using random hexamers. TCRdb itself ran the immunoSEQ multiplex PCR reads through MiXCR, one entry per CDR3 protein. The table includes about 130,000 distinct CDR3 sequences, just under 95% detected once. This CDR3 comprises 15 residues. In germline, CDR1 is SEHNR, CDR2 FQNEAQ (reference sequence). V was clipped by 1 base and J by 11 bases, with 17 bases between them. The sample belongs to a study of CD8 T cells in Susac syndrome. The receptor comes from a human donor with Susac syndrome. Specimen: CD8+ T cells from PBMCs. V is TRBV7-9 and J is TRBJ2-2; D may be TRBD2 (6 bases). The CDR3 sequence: CASSLVRGGHPELFF. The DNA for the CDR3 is TGTGCCAGCAGCTTAGTGAGGGGAGGACACCCCGAGCTGTTTTTT.